This is a list of T cell receptor beta chains from one sample in a study of blood T cell repertoires in COVID-19. Some clones are missing from TCRdb's copy, which holds only in-frame ones; the method was immunoSEQ multiplex PCR. The table shows roughly 330,000 clones, with approximately 88% occurring only once. Sequenced sample: peripheral blood. Receptors originate from a man younger than 30 who had recovered from COVID-19. Both conserved end residues are part of each CDR3. A D gene is named only where the DNA matches it firmly. The size of a clone is reported for some rows only, either as once, few or many, or as a class for expanded clones.

v_call	d_call	j_call	clone_size	cdr3_aa	cdr3_nt
TRBV4-3	-	TRBJ2-3	-	CASSQAGSRTDTQYF	TGCGCCAGCAGCCAAGCTGGCAGTCGCACAGATACGCAGTATTTT
TRBV4-3	-	TRBJ1-2	-	CASSQAVISKFNGYTF	TGCGCCAGCAGCCAAGCTGTCATATCTAAATTTAATGGCTACACCTTC
TRBV14	TRBD2	TRBJ2-1	-	CASSHPVLAGVNEQFF	TGTGCCAGCAGCCATCCCGTACTAGCGGGAGTCAATGAGCAGTTCTTC
TRBV7-2	-	TRBJ2-1	-	CASSSWTDNEQFF	TGTGCCAGCAGCTCGTGGACAGACAATGAGCAGTTCTTC
TRBV6-5	TRBD1	TRBJ2-7	-	CASTLLTGGFAEQYF	TGTGCCAGCACTCTCCTGACAGGGGGCTTTGCCGAGCAGTACTTC
TRBV5-1	TRBD2	TRBJ2-2	-	CASSGPGTSLSGELFF	TGCGCCAGCAGCGGGCCCGGGACTAGTCTCTCCGGGGAGCTGTTTTTT
TRBV4-3	-	TRBJ2-3	-	CASSQDPPRPPRTDTQYF	TGCGCCAGCAGCCAAGATCCCCCCAGGCCCCCTCGCACAGATACGCAGTATTTT
TRBV30	TRBD1	TRBJ1-2	once	CAWSGTGANYGYTF	TGTGCCTGGAGCGGGACAGGAGCTAACTATGGCTACACCTTC
TRBV3-1/TRBV3-2	-	TRBJ1-4	-	CASSTTKGGNEKLFF	TGTGCCAGCAGCACGACCAAAGGGGGTAATGAAAAACTGTTTTTT
TRBV9	TRBD1	TRBJ1-6	few	CASSALSGTANSPLHF	TGTGCCAGCAGCGCACTGTCCGGGACAGCAAATTCACCCCTCCACTTT
TRBV6-5	-	TRBJ1-1	-	CASRKRGNTEAFF	TGTGCCAGCAGGAAGAGAGGGAACACTGAAGCTTTCTTT
TRBV28	TRBD2	TRBJ2-7	-	CASSPRLAGVHEQYF	TGTGCCAGCAGTCCCCGACTAGCGGGAGTCCACGAGCAGTACTTC
TRBV19	-	TRBJ1-1	-	CASSLLWNTEAFF	TGTGCCAGTAGTTTGCTATGGAACACTGAAGCTTTCTTT
TRBV19	-	TRBJ1-1	-	CASTPTGTWSTEAFF	TGTGCCAGTACCCCAACAGGAACATGGAGCACTGAAGCTTTCTTT
TRBV5-1	TRBD1	TRBJ1-5	-	CASSPGQGYQPQHF	TGCGCCAGCAGCCCGGGACAGGGTTATCAGCCCCAGCATTTT
TRBV18	-	TRBJ1-2	-	CASSPPRGSNYGYTF	TGTGCCAGCTCACCACCCCGGGGGTCTAACTATGGCTACACCTTC
TRBV6-5	TRBD1	TRBJ1-2	once	CASSYRDSAWDGYTF	TGTGCCAGCAGTTACCGGGACAGTGCTTGGGATGGCTACACCTTC
TRBV19	TRBD2	TRBJ2-1	-	CASTPGLAGVGEQFF	TGTGCCAGTACCCCGGGACTAGCGGGAGTCGGTGAGCAGTTCTTC
TRBV30	-	TRBJ1-3	once	CAWSVALSSGNTIYF	TGTGCCTGGAGTGTAGCCTTGAGCTCTGGAAACACCATATATTTT
TRBV2	-	TRBJ1-4	-	CASMTKGDRLNEKLFF	TGTGCCAGCATGACAAAGGGAGACCGTCTAAATGAAAAACTGTTTTTT
TRBV12-3/TRBV12-4	-	TRBJ1-2	-	CASSSTGLNGYTF	TGTGCCAGCAGCAGCACAGGGTTGAACGGCTACACCTTC
TRBV29-1	-	TRBJ1-2	-	CSVEDRGNYGYTF	TGCAGCGTTGAAGATCGGGGGAACTATGGCTACACCTTC
TRBV6-5	TRBD1	TRBJ2-1	-	CATQTGTGEAEQFF	TGTGCCACGCAAACCGGGACAGGGGAAGCTGAGCAGTTCTTC
TRBV10-3	-	TRBJ2-7	few	CAITQDSAYEQYF	TGTGCCATCACCCAGGACAGCGCCTACGAGCAGTACTTC
TRBV6-1	TRBD2	TRBJ2-2	-	CASSDVSGGPGELFF	TGTGCCAGCAGTGACGTTAGCGGGGGGCCCGGGGAGCTGTTTTTT
TRBV9	TRBD1	TRBJ1-1	-	CASSGRTGGGTEAFF	TGTGCCAGCAGCGGCCGAACAGGGGGCGGGACTGAAGCTTTCTTT
TRBV2	TRBD1	TRBJ2-3	-	CASSEVGTAVDTQYF	TGTGCCAGCAGTGAAGTTGGGACAGCAGTTGATACGCAGTATTTT
TRBV19	-	TRBJ2-3	-	CASSLDGIGADTQYF	TGTGCCAGTAGCCTCGACGGGATTGGTGCAGATACGCAGTATTTT
TRBV6-5	TRBD2	TRBJ2-1	-	CASSPLAGVSNEQFF	TGTGCCAGCAGCCCACTAGCGGGAGTTAGCAATGAGCAGTTCTTC
TRBV23-1	TRBD2	TRBJ2-1	-	CASSQSLAGNNEQFF	TGCGCCAGCAGTCAATCGCTAGCGGGGAACAATGAGCAGTTCTTC
TRBV5-4	-	TRBJ2-1	few	CASSPGRELALNEQFF	TGTGCCAGCAGCCCTGGACGGGAACTAGCCCTAAATGAGCAGTTCTTC
TRBV5-8	-	TRBJ2-4	-	CASSDTGLAKNIQYF	TGTGCCAGCAGCGATACGGGACTAGCCAAAAACATTCAGTACTTC
TRBV30	-	TRBJ1-6	few	CAWSPEAGRINSPLHF	TGTGCCTGGAGTCCGGAAGCAGGGCGAATTAATTCACCCCTCCACTTT
TRBV2	-	TRBJ1-5	once	CASGGTGFQPQHF	TGTGCCAGCGGTGGGACGGGGTTCCAGCCCCAGCATTTT
TRBV2	-	TRBJ1-4	-	CASSPGATNEKLFF	TGTGCCAGCAGTCCGGGGGCAACTAATGAAAAACTGTTTTTT
TRBV3-1/TRBV3-2	TRBD1	TRBJ1-4	-	CASSTDRLTNEKLFF	TGTGCCAGCAGTACGGACAGGCTAACTAATGAAAAACTGTTTTTT
TRBV7-2	-	TRBJ2-7	-	CASSLTNSGEQYF	TGTGCCAGCAGCTTGACTAATTCTGGCGAGCAGTACTTC
TRBV12-5	-	TRBJ2-4	-	CASGLVPFGGENIQYF	TGTGCTAGTGGTTTGGTACCTTTTGGAGGGGAGAACATTCAGTACTTC
TRBV19	-	TRBJ2-7	-	CASSMAGAYEQYF	TGTGCCAGTAGTATGGCGGGGGCATACGAGCAGTACTTC
TRBV3-1/TRBV3-2	TRBD2	TRBJ2-3	-	CASSPSSGSADTQYF	TGTGCCAGCAGCCCATCGAGCGGGAGCGCAGATACGCAGTATTTT
TRBV2	TRBD1	TRBJ1-2	few	CASSGGQGGYTF	TGTGCCAGCAGCGGGGGACAGGGGGGCTACACCTTC
TRBV2	TRBD1	TRBJ1-1	-	CASTRDVTGRNTEAFF	TGTGCCAGCACCAGAGATGTGACAGGGCGGAACACTGAAGCTTTCTTT
TRBV6-1	-	TRBJ1-1	-	CASSESRPTEAFF	TGTGCCAGCAGTGAAAGCAGGCCCACTGAAGCTTTCTTT
TRBV9	TRBD2	TRBJ2-7	-	CASSVAGGPDEQYF	TGTGCCAGCAGCGTAGCGGGAGGGCCCGACGAGCAGTACTTC
TRBV5-5	TRBD2	TRBJ2-1	once	CASSLGTSGYNEQFF	TGTGCCAGCAGCTTGGGGACTAGCGGCTACAATGAGCAGTTCTTC
TRBV7-2	TRBD1	TRBJ2-7	-	CASSLGTGVYEQYF	TGTGCCAGCAGCTTAGGGACAGGGGTATACGAGCAGTACTTC
TRBV29-1	TRBD2	TRBJ2-1	-	CSVEASGSEEQFF	TGCAGCGTTGAGGCTAGCGGGAGCGAAGAGCAGTTCTTC
TRBV7-8	TRBD1	TRBJ1-6	once	CASSLGWDRGSSPLHF	TGTGCCAGCAGCTTGGGCTGGGACAGGGGGTCTTCACCCCTCCACTTT
TRBV29-1	TRBD2	TRBJ2-7	once	CSVGSVRLAGSWEQYF	TGCAGCGTTGGATCAGTTAGGCTAGCGGGATCTTGGGAGCAGTACTTC
TRBV6-1	TRBD2	TRBJ2-7	-	CASSEAAGASYEQYF	TGTGCCAGCAGTGAAGCGGCGGGAGCCTCCTACGAGCAGTACTTC